Shown below are 17 T cell receptor beta chains from a single sample sequenced in a study of shared clonotypes between healthy human individuals. The data were produced by immunoSEQ multiplex PCR, yet TCRdb's version contains in-frame clones alone and is incomplete. In the table there are 2 million to 2.5 million clones, 85% to 95% of which are singletons. Source material: naive CD4+ T cells from PBMCs. Subset meaning: CD45RA+ positively selected. All receptors come from a man younger than 35 in good health. Some clones in this sample may be carry-over from other donors' samples.

The table lists this clone with a count of one. The rearrangement uses TRBV20-1 and TRBJ2-5, with no clear D. The CDR3 sequence is 11 residues long. The V end was cut by 4 bases, the J end by 3 bases, with 6 bases between. CDR1 and CDR2 (germline): DFQATT, SNEGSKA (reference sequence). CDR3 sequence (DNA): TGCAGTGCTATACAAGAAGAGACCCAGTACTTC. Protein sequence: CSAIQEETQYF.

Worth noting for this clone: Within the sample, other DNA sequences also encode this same CDR3. The rearrangement joins TRBV2 to TRBJ2-3; D perhaps matches TRBD2 (6 bases). CDR3 size: 12 residues. From germline, CDR1 is SNHLY and CDR2 FYNNEI. V lost 4 bases to trimming and J lost 4 bases, with 6 bases between them. This CDR3 is CASSGLADTQYF. The CDR3 region has the DNA TGTGCCAGCAGTGGACTAGCAGATACGCAGTATTTT.

The CDR3 is CASSQMDSSSYEQYF. CDR3 in DNA: TGCGCCAGCAGCCAAATGGACAGCAGCTCCTACGAGCAGTACTTC. The chain recombines TRBV5-1 with TRBJ2-7, with D maybe TRBD1 (6 bases). Germline V lookup: CDR1 SGHRS, CDR2 YFSETQ. The CDR3 has 15 amino acids. The V gene lost 4 bases and the J gene lost 0 bases, with 14 bases spanning the gap.

V and J are TRBV7-8 and TRBJ2-5; 9 positions agree with TRBD2. The CDR3 runs to 19 residues. The germline gives CDR1 SGHVS, CDR2 FQNEAQ. After removal of 2 bases from V and 5 bases from J, the junction contained 18 bases not matched to a gene. The CDR3 region has the DNA TGTGCCAGCAGCTTAAAAGTCTTCGCGGGAGGGCCGATGTTGGAGACCCAGTACTTC. Translating it yields CASSLKVFAGGPMLETQYF. Combining the CDR3 with reference TRBV7-8 and TRBJ2-5 gives the whole variable domain GAGVSQSPRYKVAKRGQDVALRCDPISGHVSLFWYQQALGQGPEFLTYFQNEAQLDKSGLPSDRFFAERPEGSVSTLKIQRTQQEDSAVYLCASSLKVFAGGPMLETQYFGPGTRLLVL.

The rearrangement links TRBV30 to TRBJ2-5, with D possibly matching TRBD2 (5 bases). V lost 0 bases, J lost 1 base, and 9 bases lay in between. Germline-derived CDR1 and CDR2 are GTSNPN and SVGIG (reference sequence). CDR3 size: 14 residues. The CDR3 DNA reads TGTGCCTGGAGTGTACAAGCGGTCCAAGAGACCCAGTACTTC. It yields the protein CAWSVQAVQETQYF.

The rearrangement uses TRBV28 and TRBJ2-1; 8 bases agree with TRBD2. V shed 4 bases, J shed 6 bases, and the junction held 14 bases outside the gene matches. The germline CDR1 and CDR2 sequences are MDHEN and SYDVKM. This CDR3 has 17 amino acids. In nucleotides, the CDR3 is TGTGCCAGCAGTTATCCTGGCGGGAGGAGAGGAAGCAATGAGCAGTTCTTC. This codes for CASSYPGGRRGSNEQFF.

The chain joins TRBV15 to TRBJ1-3; D is uncertain. Germline values: CDR1 LNHNV, CDR2 YYDKDF (reference sequence). Trimming stripped 0 bases from V and 0 bases from J, with 12 bases between. The CDR3 has 17 residues. The CDR3 DNA reads TGTGCCACCAGCAGAGATCAGAGGCATCTCTCTGGAAACACCATATATTTT. Protein: CATSRDQRHLSGNTIYF.

This chain uses TRBV12-2 with TRBJ1-5; TRBD1, the table's D call, was not compared with the DNA. TRBV12-2 is deemed a pseudogene. The CDR3 is 19 residues long. CDR3 amino acids: CASRLALDTGSHSNQPQHF. CDR3 bases: TGTGCAAGTCGCTTAGCGCTGGACACCGGATCACATAGCAATCAGCCCCAGCATTTT.

CDR3 residues: CASGSGQGSYEQYF. DNA of the CDR3: TGTGCCAGCGGTAGCGGTCAAGGCTCCTACGAGCAGTACTTC. The chain links TRBV25-1 to TRBJ2-7; D is possibly TRBD2 (6 bases). The germline V gene encodes CDR1 MGHDK and CDR2 SYGVNS. Deletions cut 8 bases from V and 0 bases from J, with 14 bases between. This CDR3 has 14 amino acids.

For this clone: Other DNA sequences in this specimen translate into the identical CDR3. The J gene is TRBJ1-2, the V gene TRBV6-5; tentative D call: TRBD1 (5 bases). Per the germline V gene, CDR1 is MNHEY and CDR2 is SVGAGI. This CDR3 contains 13 residues. The germline V and J ends were trimmed by 2 bases and 8 bases, with 12 bases remaining between them. Written as DNA, the CDR3 is TGTGCCAGCAGTTACGGGGGATTCAACGGCTACACCTTC. It is translated as CASSYGGFNGYTF.

CDR3 loop: CASSLFGGAAYEQYF. The CDR3 DNA reads as TGCGCCAGCAGCTTGTTCGGGGGGGCGGCCTACGAGCAGTACTTC. The rearrangement joins TRBV5-1 to TRBJ2-7; 8 bases are shared with TRBD2. V was pared by 1 base and J by 2 bases, with 5 bases of the junction left unmatched. Germline-derived CDR1 and CDR2 are SGHRS and YFSETQ. The CDR3 covers 15 residues.

The chain carries TRBV5-4 and TRBJ2-5; TRBD1 matches 7 bases. The CDR3 sequence is 15 residues long. V lost 4 bases and J lost 1; bases outside the gene matches: 7. In germline, CDR1 is SGHNT, CDR2 YYREEE (reference sequence). CDR3: CASSRTQGVQETQYF. CDR3 DNA: TGTGCCAGCAGCAGGACCCAGGGGGTCCAAGAGACCCAGTACTTC.

V usage is TRBV6-1 and J usage is TRBJ1-4; D unresolved. The ends were cut back, 6 bases at V and 8 bases at J, with 10 bases in the middle. The CDR3 covers 12 residues. Germline V CDR1 and CDR2: MNHNS, SASEGT. The CDR3: CASRGQSEKLFF. The DNA for the CDR3 is TGTGCCAGCAGGGGCCAGTCGGAAAAACTGTTTTTT.

This rearrangement joins TRBV19 to TRBJ2-1; 14 bases align to TRBD2. This CDR3 comprises 13 residues. Unmatched junction bases numbered 6, after V lost 6 bases and J lost 14 bases. The germline V gene has CDR1 LNHDA and CDR2 SQIVND (reference sequence). CDR3 protein: CASSPGLAGAKFF. CDR3 sequence (DNA): TGTGCCAGTAGCCCGGGACTAGCGGGAGCTAAGTTCTTC.

The chain carries TRBV5-6 and TRBJ2-3; D is possibly TRBD1 (6 bases). Germline assignment: CDR1 SGHDT and CDR2 YYEEEE. V lost 0 bases and J lost 9, with 11 bases in between. This CDR3 region has 13 residues. CDR3 nucleotides: TGTGCCAGCAGCTTGGACAGGGAACGGACGCAGTATTTT. This translates into CASSLDRERTQYF.

The V call is TRBV29-1, the J call TRBJ2-2, with a weak D call TRBD2 (6 bases). V was shortened by 6 bases and J by 5 bases, with 16 bases between the two germline ends. The CDR3 runs to 14 residues. The germline V gene encodes CDR1 SQVTM and CDR2 ANQGSEA. CDR3 nucleotides: TGCAGCGTCACGGAAGCGGGTCTGACCGGGGAGCTGTTTTTT. It translates to CSVTEAGLTGELFF.

The count of this clone is one. The chain recombines TRBV5-1 with TRBJ2-7; TRBD1 matches at 7 bases. This CDR3 has 15 amino acids. Germline-derived CDR1 and CDR2 are SGHRS and YFSETQ. V gave up 4 bases and J gave up 4 bases; unmatched junction bases: 11. The CDR3 coding sequence is TGCGCCAGCAGCCTTTGGGACAGCTTCTCTTACGAGCAGTACTTC. This gives the protein CASSLWDSFSYEQYF.